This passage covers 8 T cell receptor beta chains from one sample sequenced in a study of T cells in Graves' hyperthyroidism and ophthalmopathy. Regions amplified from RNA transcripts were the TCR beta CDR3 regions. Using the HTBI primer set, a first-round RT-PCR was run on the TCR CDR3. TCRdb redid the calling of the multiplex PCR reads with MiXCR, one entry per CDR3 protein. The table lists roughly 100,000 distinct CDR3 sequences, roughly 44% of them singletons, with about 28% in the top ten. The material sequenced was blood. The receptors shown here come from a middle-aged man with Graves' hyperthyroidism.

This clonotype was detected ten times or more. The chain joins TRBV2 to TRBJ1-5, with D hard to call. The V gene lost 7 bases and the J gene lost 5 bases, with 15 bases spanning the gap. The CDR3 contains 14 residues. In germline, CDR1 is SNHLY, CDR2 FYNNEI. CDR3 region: CASNTERTHQPQHF. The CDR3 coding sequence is TGTGCCAGCAATACCGAGAGGACCCATCAGCCCCAGCATTTT.

CDR3 in amino acids: CATSRAAETQYF. CDR3 sequence (DNA): TGTGCCACCAGCAGAGCTGCGGAGACCCAGTACTTC. V gene TRBV15 combines with J gene TRBJ2-5; D is uncertain. CDR1 is LNHNV and CDR2 is YYDKDF in the germline V gene (reference sequence). This CDR3 is built from 12 residues. V lost 1 base and J 5 bases, leaving 5 bases between the germline ends.

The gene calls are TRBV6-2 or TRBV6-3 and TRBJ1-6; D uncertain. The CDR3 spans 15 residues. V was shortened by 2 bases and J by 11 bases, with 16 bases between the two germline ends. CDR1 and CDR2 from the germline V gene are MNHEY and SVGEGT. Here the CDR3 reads CASSYRDRKNPPLHF. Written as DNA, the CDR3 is TGTGCCAGCAGTTACCGAGACCGGAAGAATCCACCCCTCCACTTT.

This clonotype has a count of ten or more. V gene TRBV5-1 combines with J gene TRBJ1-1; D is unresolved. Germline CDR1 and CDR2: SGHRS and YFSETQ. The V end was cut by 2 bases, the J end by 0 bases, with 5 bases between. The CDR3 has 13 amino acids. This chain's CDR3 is CASSFRLNTEAFF. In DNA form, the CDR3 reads TGCGCCAGCAGCTTCAGGCTGAACACTGAAGCTTTCTTT.

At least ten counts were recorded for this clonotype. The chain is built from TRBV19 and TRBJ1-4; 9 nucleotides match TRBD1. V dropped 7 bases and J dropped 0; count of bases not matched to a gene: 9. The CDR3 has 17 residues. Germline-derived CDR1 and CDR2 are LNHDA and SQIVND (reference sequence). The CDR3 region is CASTLGQGRATNEKLFF. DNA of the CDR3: TGTGCCAGTACCCTCGGACAGGGGAGGGCAACTAATGAAAAACTGTTTTTT. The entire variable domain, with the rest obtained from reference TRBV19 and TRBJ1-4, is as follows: DGGITQSPKYLFRKEGQNVTLSCEQNLNHDAMYWYRQDPGQGLRLIYYSQIVNDFQKGDIAEGYSVSREKKESFPLTVTSAQKNPTAFYLCASTLGQGRATNEKLFFGSGTQLSVL.

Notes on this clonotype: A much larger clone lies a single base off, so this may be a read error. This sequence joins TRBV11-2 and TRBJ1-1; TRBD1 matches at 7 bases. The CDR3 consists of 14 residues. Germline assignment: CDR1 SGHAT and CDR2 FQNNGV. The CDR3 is CAGSWDSMNTEAFF. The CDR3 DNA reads TGTGCCGGCAGTTGGGACAGCATGAACACTGAAGCTTTCTTT.

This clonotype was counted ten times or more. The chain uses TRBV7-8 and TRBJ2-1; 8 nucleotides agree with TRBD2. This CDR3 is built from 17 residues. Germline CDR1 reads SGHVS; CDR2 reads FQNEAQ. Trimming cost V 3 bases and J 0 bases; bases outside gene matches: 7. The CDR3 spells CASSLGLAGSSYNEQFF. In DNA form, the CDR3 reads TGTGCCAGCAGCTTGGGGCTAGCGGGTAGCTCCTACAATGAGCAGTTCTTC.

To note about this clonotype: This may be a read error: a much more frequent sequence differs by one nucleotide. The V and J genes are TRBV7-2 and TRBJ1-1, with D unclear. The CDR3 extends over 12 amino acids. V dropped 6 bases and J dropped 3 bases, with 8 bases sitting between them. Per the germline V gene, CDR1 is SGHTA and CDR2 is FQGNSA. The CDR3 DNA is TGTGCCAGCAGAGCTAGGGACACTGAAGCTTTCTTT. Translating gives CASRARDTEAFF.